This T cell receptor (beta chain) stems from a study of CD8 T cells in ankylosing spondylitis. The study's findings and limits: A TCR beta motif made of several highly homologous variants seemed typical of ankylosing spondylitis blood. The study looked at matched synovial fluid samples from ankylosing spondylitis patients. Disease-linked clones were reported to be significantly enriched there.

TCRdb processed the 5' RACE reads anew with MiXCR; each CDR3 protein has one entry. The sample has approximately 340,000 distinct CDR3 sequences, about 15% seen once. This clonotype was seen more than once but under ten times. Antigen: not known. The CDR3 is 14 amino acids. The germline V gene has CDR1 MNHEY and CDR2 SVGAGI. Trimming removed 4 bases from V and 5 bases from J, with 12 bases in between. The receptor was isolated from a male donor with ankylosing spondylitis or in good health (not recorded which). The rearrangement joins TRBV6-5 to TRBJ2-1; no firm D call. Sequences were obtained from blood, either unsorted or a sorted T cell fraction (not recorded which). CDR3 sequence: CASSSAEPNNEQFF. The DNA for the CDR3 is TGTGCCAGCAGTTCGGCGGAGCCGAACAATGAGCAGTTCTTC.